This TCR beta chain was captured in a study of T cells after yellow fever vaccination. In the study overall: It was SMART-Seq v4 Ultra Low Input that prepared the fractions with low cell numbers.

CDR1 and CDR2 (germline): SGHRS, YFSETQ. V lost 6 bases and J lost 2, with 12 bases in between. The CDR3 totals 13 residues. This clonotype appeared a few times. A universal primer site and UMIs were added as TCR cDNA was made by 5'RACE template switching. Each CDR3 protein is one row after TCRdb ran MiXCR on the 5' RACE reads. The sample lists 350,000 to 450,000 distinct CDR3 sequences, around 6.5% occurring once. The source is a man aged 30 to 45 who received the YFV17D yellow fever vaccine. The rearrangement joins TRBV5-1 to TRBJ2-7; TRBD1 is a possible D gene (5 bases). The material was PBMCs, obtained 5 days after the yellow fever booster vaccination. In DNA, the CDR3 is TGCGCCAGCAAAGGCGACAGCACCTACGAGCAGTACTTC. Translation gives CASKGDSTYEQYF. Variable domain in full (rest from reference TRBV5-1 and TRBJ2-7): KAGVTQTPRYLIKTRGQQVTLSCSPISGHRSVSWYQQTPGQGLQFLFEYFSETQRNKGNFPGRFSGRQFSNSRSEMNVSTLELGDSALYLCASKGDSTYEQYFGPGTRLTVT.